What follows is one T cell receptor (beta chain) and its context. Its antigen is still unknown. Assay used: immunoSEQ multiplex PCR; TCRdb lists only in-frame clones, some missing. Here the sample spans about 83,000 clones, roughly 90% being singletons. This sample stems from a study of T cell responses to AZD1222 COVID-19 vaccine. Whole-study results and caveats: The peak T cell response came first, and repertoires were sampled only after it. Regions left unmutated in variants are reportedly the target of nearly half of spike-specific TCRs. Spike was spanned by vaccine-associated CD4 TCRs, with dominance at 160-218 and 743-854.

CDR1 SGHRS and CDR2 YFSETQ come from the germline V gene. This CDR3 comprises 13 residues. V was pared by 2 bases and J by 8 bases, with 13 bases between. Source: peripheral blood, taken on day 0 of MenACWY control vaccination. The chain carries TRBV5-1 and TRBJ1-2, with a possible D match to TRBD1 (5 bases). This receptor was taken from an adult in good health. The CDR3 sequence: CASSLREGLGYTF. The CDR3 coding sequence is TGCGCCAGCAGCTTAAGGGAGGGGCTAGGCTACACCTTC.